One sample yielded the 8 T cell receptor beta chains listed below, sequenced in a study of T cell responses to AZD1222 COVID-19 vaccine. Data came from immunoSEQ multiplex PCR; TCRdb stores just in-frame clones and leaves some out. The sample has 100,000 to 150,000 clones; about 90% are singletons. Sample: peripheral blood, taken on day 0 of AZD1222 vaccination. The source of these receptors is an adult in good health.

The V call is TRBV5-8, the J call TRBJ2-1, with a weak D call TRBD2 (6 bases). Germline CDR1 and CDR2: SGHTS and YDEGEE. The CDR3 has 14 residues. The V gene lost 1 base and the J gene lost 8 bases, with 13 bases spanning the gap. As DNA, the CDR3 is TGTGCCAGCAGCTTGCTCTCTAGCGTCGATGAGCAGTTCTTC. This translates into CASSLLSSVDEQFF.

This rearrangement joins TRBV21-1 to TRBJ2-1; TRBD2, the table's D call, was not compared with the DNA. TRBV21-1 constitutes a pseudogene. The CDR3 spans 12 residues. CDR3 coding DNA: TGTGCCAGCAGCGGACTAGCGGATGAGCAGTTCTTC. It yields the protein CASSGLADEQFF.

V gene TRBV5-1 combines with J gene TRBJ1-5; D may be TRBD1 (6 bases). CDR1 is SGHRS, CDR2 YFSETQ, per germline. This CDR3 region has 15 residues. The V end lost 0 bases, the J end lost 7 bases, and 14 bases lay between the germline ends. The CDR3, as DNA: TGCGCCAGCAGCTTGGGGGCAGGGGAGGGACAGCCCCAGCATTTT. Translation gives CASSLGAGEGQPQHF.

The chain carries TRBV7-3 and TRBJ2-5, with D unresolved. This CDR3 is 13 amino acids long. Germline V gene sequence: CDR1 SGHTA, CDR2 FQGTGA. V lost 1 base and J 4 bases, leaving 7 bases between the germline ends. The chain's CDR3 is CASSLSGGETQYF. The CDR3, as DNA: TGTGCCAGCAGCTTAAGCGGCGGAGAGACCCAGTACTTC. Combining the CDR3 with reference TRBV7-3 and TRBJ2-5 gives the whole variable domain GAGVSQTPSNKVTEKGKYVELRCDPISGHTALYWYRQSLGQGPEFLIYFQGTGAADDSGLPNDRFFAVRPEGSVSTLKIQRTERGDSAVYLCASSLSGGETQYFGPGTRLLVL.

In DNA, the CDR3 is TGTGCCTGGTCTTTGGGCTCCTACGAGCAGTACTTC. It is translated as CAWSLGSYEQYF. The rearrangement joins TRBV30 to TRBJ2-7; D is ambiguous. This CDR3 contains 12 residues. From germline, CDR1 is GTSNPN and CDR2 SVGIG (reference sequence). V was clipped by 5 bases and J by 0 bases, with 8 bases between them.

The chain couples TRBV5-1 to TRBJ2-3; maybe TRBD2 (7 bases). The CDR3 spans 12 residues. Germline values: CDR1 SGHRS, CDR2 YFSETQ. Trimming shortened V by 7 bases and J by 3 bases, and 9 bases separated the two germline ends. Written as DNA, the CDR3 is TGCGCCAGCGGGGGGGCAACAGATACGCAGTATTTT. Amino acids: CASGGATDTQYF.

The rearrangement joins TRBV28 to TRBJ1-1, with 9 bases that match TRBD1. The CDR3 runs 15 residues. Germline V lookup: CDR1 MDHEN, CDR2 SYDVKM. The V and J ends lost 7 bases and 4 bases, in that order; junction bases with no gene match: 10. In DNA, the CDR3 is TGTGCCAGCACCCTAACAGGGGGCCTAGGCACTGAAGCTTTCTTT. Protein sequence: CASTLTGGLGTEAFF. Based on the CDR3 plus reference TRBV28 and TRBJ1-1, the full variable domain is DVKVTQSSRYLVKRTGEKVFLECVQDMDHENMFWYRQDPGLGLRLIYFSYDVKMKEKGDIPEGYSVSREKKERFSLILESASTNQTSMYLCASTLTGGLGTEAFFGQGTRLTVV.

The chain recombines TRBV3-1 (or the pseudogene TRBV3-2) with TRBJ2-3; D remains ambiguous. The CDR3 spans 16 residues. CDR1 is LGHDT and CDR2 is YNNKEL in the germline V gene (reference sequence). Trimming removed 4 bases from V and 1 base from J, with 15 bases in between. This CDR3 is CASSLFGCVGTDTQYF. CDR3 DNA sequence: TGTGCCAGCAGCCTATTTGGTTGTGTAGGCACAGATACGCAGTATTTT.